This T cell receptor (beta chain) was profiled in a study of cytotoxic CD8 clonotypes in ibrutinib-treated CLL. For the study at large: Partial response was seen in approximately 24 patients and complete response in 2; after median 68 months, about 15 stayed remitted, around 12 progressed. Regarding the study as a whole: The study found baseline clonality above age-matched healthy donors, tracking circulating CD8+ T-cell counts.

V lost 0 bases to trimming and J lost 0 bases, with 8 bases between them. This CDR3 region has 15 residues. Germline CDR1 is SGDLS and CDR2 is YYNGEE. Here immunoSEQ multiplex PCR was the method, and the copy in TCRdb shows in-frame clones only, minus some. Among under 200,000 clones listed, approximately 84% were seen once. As concerns this clone: Its antigen is unknown.

Here the sequenced sample was PBMCs, taken after 24 months of ibrutinib treatment. The clonotype originates from a human donor with chronic lymphocytic leukemia. The chain uses TRBV9 and TRBJ2-3; D not resolved. The CDR3 DNA reads TGTGCCAGCAGCGTAGACAGCCGAAGCACAGATACGCAGTATTTT. Translated: CASSVDSRSTDTQYF.